This TCR beta chain was recorded in a study of beta chain features in type 1 diabetes. This clone was counted a few times. Isolation of CD4+ naive, central memory, regulatory and stem cell-like memory cells was achieved by sorting via CD45RO/CCR7/CD25/CD127/CD95/CD27. Expressed TCRB transcripts were sequenced after all isolated RNA was converted to cDNA. Approximately 3.5 million reads per sample were averaged for naive, central memory and regulatory samples. The method was immunoSEQ multiplex PCR; TCRdb's version includes in-frame clones alone and lacks a portion of them. The sample holds some 400,000 clones, roughly 16% seen once. Sample: naive CD4+ T cells from blood. The sequence was obtained from a woman younger than 35 in good health.

CDR3 in amino acids: CASSQVVAGGPYNEQFF. In nucleotides, the CDR3 is TGTGCCAGCAGCCAAGTGGTAGCGGGAGGGCCTTACAATGAGCAGTTCTTC. The J gene is TRBJ2-1, the V gene TRBV4-2; 11 nucleotides line up with TRBD2. The ends lost 1 base at V and 4 bases at J; junction bases unmatched: 6. There are 17 residues in the CDR3. Per germline, CDR1 LGHNA and CDR2 YNFKEQ.